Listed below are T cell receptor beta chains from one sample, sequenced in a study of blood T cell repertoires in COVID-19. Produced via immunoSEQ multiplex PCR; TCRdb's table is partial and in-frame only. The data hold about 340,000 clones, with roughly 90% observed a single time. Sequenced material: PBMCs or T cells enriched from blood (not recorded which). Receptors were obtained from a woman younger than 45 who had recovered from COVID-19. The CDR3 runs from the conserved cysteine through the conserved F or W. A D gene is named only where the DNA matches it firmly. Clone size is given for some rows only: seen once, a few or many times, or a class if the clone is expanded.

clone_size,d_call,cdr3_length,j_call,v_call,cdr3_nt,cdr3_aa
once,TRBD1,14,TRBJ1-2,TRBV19,TGTGCCAGTAGTATAAGCCGACAGGGCGGTGGCTACACCTTC,CASSISRQGGGYTF
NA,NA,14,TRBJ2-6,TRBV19,TGTGCCAGTAGTAGAGTTACTGGGGCCAACGTCCTGACTTTC,CASSRVTGANVLTF
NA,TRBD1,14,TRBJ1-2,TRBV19,TGTGCCAGTATTCGAGAGGGGGCATTCCTTGGCTACACCTTC,CASIREGAFLGYTF
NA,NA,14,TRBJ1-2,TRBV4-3,TGCGCCAGCAGCCAAGGACAGGCTCGCTATGGCTACACCTTC,CASSQGQARYGYTF
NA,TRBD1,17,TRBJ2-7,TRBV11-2,TGTGCCAGCAGCTCCCTGGACAATGGGACAGGGGGCTACGAGCAGTACTTC,CASSSLDNGTGGYEQYF
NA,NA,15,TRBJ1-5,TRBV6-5,TGTGCCAGCAAAGACCAGGGCTATAGCAATCAGCCCCAGCATTTT,CASKDQGYSNQPQHF
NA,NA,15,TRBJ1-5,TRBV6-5,TGTGCCAGCAGTTACGGGGGGGGGAACAATCAGCCCCAGCATTTT,CASSYGGGNNQPQHF
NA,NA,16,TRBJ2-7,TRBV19,TGTGCCAGTAGTGCCGACCGTTTCAGGGGAACCTACGAGCAGTACTTC,CASSADRFRGTYEQYF
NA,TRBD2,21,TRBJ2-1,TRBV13,TGTGCCAGCAGCCCTACCCAGAGCCTAGCGGGAGGACCCAATTTTTACAATGAGCAGTTCTTC,CASSPTQSLAGGPNFYNEQFF
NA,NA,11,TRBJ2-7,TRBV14,TGTGCCAGCAGCCAGACTGTAAAGCAGTACTTC,CASSQTVKQYF
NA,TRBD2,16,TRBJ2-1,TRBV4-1,TGCGCCAGCAGCCAAGTATTTAGCGGGGGGGAAAATGAGCAGTTCTTC,CASSQVFSGGENEQFF
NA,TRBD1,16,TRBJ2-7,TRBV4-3,TGCGCCAGCAGCCAAGATATAGGGACAGGGGCATACGAGCAGTACTTC,CASSQDIGTGAYEQYF
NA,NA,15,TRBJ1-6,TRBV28,TGTGCCAGCAGTTTCGGGGACACCCATAATTCACCCCTCCACTTT,CASSFGDTHNSPLHF
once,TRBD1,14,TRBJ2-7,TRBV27,TGTGCCAGCCGGACGAGGGACAGATCCTACGAGCAGTACTTC,CASRTRDRSYEQYF
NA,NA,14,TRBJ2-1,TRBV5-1,TGCGCCAGCAGCTCCTCGGAAGGGGGGGGTGAGCAGTTCTTC,CASSSSEGGGEQFF
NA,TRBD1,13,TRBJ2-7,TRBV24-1,TGTGCCACCAGAGGGACAGCCTCTAGCGAGCAGTACTTC,CATRGTASSEQYF
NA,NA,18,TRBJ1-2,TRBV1,TGCACCAGCAGCCCTGAGGGTCAGGCAGTTCAACCTAACTATGGCTACACCTTC,CTSSPEGQAVQPNYGYTF
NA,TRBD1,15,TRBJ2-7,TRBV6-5,TGTGCCAGCAGCTTCACAGGGGTCCTTTCCTACGAGCAGTACTTC,CASSFTGVLSYEQYF
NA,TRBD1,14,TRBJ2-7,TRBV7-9,TGTGCCAGCAGCCCACAGGGGGCGAAAGGAGAGCAGTACTTC,CASSPQGAKGEQYF
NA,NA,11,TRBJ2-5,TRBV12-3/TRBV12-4,TGTGCCAGCAGTTGGGCAGAGACCCAGTACTTC,CASSWAETQYF
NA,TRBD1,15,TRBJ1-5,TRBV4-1,TGCGCCAGCAGCCGGTGGACAGGGAGCAATCAGCCCCAGCATTTT,CASSRWTGSNQPQHF
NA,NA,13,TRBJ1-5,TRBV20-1,TGCAGTGCCAGTCGGGCAGGGGCTCAGCCCCAGCATTTT,CSASRAGAQPQHF
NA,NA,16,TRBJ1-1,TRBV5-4,TGTGCCAGCAGCTTGGCGGGGGGGACAATGAACACTGAAGCTTTCTTT,CASSLAGGTMNTEAFF
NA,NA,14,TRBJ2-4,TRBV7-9,TGTGCCAGCAGCTTACAGATAGCCAAAAACATTCAGTACTTC,CASSLQIAKNIQYF
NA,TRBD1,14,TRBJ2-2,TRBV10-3,TGTGCCAGCAAGACAGGGCTAATCACCGGGGAGCTGTTTTTT,CASKTGLITGELFF
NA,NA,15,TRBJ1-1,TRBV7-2,TGTGCCAGCAGCTTCAGTAGCGGACCGAACACTGAAGCTTTCTTT,CASSFSSGPNTEAFF
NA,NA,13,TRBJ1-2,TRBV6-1,TGTGCCAGCAGTGAGGCAGGCAACTATGGCTACACCTTC,CASSEAGNYGYTF
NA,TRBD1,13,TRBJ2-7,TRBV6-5,TGTGCCAGCAGCCCCGGGACAGGGAACGAGCAGTACTTC,CASSPGTGNEQYF
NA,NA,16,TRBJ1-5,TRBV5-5,TGTGCCAGCAGCCCCACTCTTACGGGAAACAATCAGCCCCAGCATTTT,CASSPTLTGNNQPQHF
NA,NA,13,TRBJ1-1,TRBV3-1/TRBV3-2,TGTGCCAGCAGCTGGGACACGAACACTGAAGCTTTCTTT,CASSWDTNTEAFF
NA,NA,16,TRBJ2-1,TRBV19,TGTGCCAGTAGTATTGGGGGGAGGTCGTCCTACAATGAGCAGTTCTTC,CASSIGGRSSYNEQFF
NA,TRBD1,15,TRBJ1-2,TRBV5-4,TGTGCCAGCAGCTTGCAGGGGGCGAATTATCAGGGCTACACCTTC,CASSLQGANYQGYTF
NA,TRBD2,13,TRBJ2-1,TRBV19,TGTGCCAGCGGGACTAGCGGGAGGGGGGAGCAGTTCTTC,CASGTSGRGEQFF
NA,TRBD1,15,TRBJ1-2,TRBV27,TGTGCCAGCAGTTCCCGGACAGGGGGTATCTATGGCTACACCTTC,CASSSRTGGIYGYTF
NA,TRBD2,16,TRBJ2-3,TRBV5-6,TGTGCCAGCAGCCGGAGTAGCGGGGGTGGGACAGATACGCAGTATTTT,CASSRSSGGGTDTQYF
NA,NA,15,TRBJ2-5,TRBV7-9,TGTGCCAGCAGCTTAGCTGTAGCCAGGGCGGAGACCCAGTACTTC,CASSLAVARAETQYF
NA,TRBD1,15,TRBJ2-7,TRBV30,TGTGCCTGGAGCCGACCGGGACAGGGGACTTACGAGCAGTACTTC,CAWSRPGQGTYEQYF
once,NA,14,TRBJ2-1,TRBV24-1,TGTGCCACCAGTGATTATATTAGCGGCAATGAGCAGTTCTTC,CATSDYISGNEQFF
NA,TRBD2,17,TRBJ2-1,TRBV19,TGTGCCAGTACCCCGACTAGCGGGAAACTCTCCTACAATGAGCAGTTCTTC,CASTPTSGKLSYNEQFF
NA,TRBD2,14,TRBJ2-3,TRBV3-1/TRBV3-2,TGTGCCAGCAGCCACGGACTAGCGGCAGATACGCAGTATTTT,CASSHGLAADTQYF
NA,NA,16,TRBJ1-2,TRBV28,TGTGCCAGCAGTTTATATCTTGGGTCGGCGGTCTATGGCTACACCTTC,CASSLYLGSAVYGYTF
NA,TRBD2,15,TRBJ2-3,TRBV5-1,TGCGCCAGCAGCAAGACTAGCGGGAGGGGTGATACGCAGTATTTT,CASSKTSGRGDTQYF
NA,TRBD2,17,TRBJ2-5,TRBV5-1,TGCGCCAGCAGCTTGCAGCTAGCGGGGGGGCCGATGGAGACCCAGTACTTC,CASSLQLAGGPMETQYF
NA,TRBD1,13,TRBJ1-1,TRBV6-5,TGTGCCAGCAGGGACAGGGAGAACACTGAAGCTTTCTTT,CASRDRENTEAFF
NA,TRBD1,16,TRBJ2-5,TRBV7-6,TGTGCCAGCAGCCTCCTCCCCGGGACAGGAGAAGAGACCCAGTACTTC,CASSLLPGTGEETQYF
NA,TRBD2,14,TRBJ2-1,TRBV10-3,TGTGCCATCAGCGGGACTAGCGGCTACAATGAGCAGTTCTTC,CAISGTSGYNEQFF
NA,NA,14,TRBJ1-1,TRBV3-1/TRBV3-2,TGTGCCAGCAGCCGAAGAACAGGGCCCACTGAAGCTTTCTTT,CASSRRTGPTEAFF
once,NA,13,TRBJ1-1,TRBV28,TGTGCCAGCAGTTTCCCAGGAACGACTGAAGCTTTCTTT,CASSFPGTTEAFF
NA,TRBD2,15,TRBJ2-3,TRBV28,TGTGCCAGCAGGACGGGGACTAGCCGAACAGATACGCAGTATTTT,CASRTGTSRTDTQYF